The sequence of this TCR beta chain was determined in a study of cytotoxic CD8 clonotypes in ibrutinib-treated CLL. Study information: Response sampling occurred after a median roughly 11 months of treatment (range 6 to 36). Sequenced samples delivered averages of 250,000 to 300,000 productive templates and around 90,000 productive rearrangements.

Target depth was 1 in 200,000 to 1 in 1 million T cells, about 10x per clonotype. The protocol was immunoSEQ multiplex PCR, while the TCRdb copy is restricted to in-frame clones and leaves out a portion. Among about 150,000 clones, approximately 81% were seen once, and the ten largest hold around 13%. Germline V CDR1 and CDR2: MDHEN, SYDVKM. V lost 5 bases and J lost 1; bases outside the gene matches: 2. This CDR3 has 14 amino acids. Sequencing used PBMCs, obtained after 12 months of ibrutinib treatment. The receptor was isolated from a human donor with chronic lymphocytic leukemia. The chain carries TRBV28 and TRBJ2-3, with 8 bases identical to TRBD1. This chain's CDR3 is CASSPTGGTDTQYF. The CDR3 DNA reads as TGTGCCAGCAGTCCGACAGGGGGCACAGATACGCAGTATTTT.